The 31 T cell receptor beta chains reported below all come from one sample, sequenced in a study of T cells in Graves' hyperthyroidism and ophthalmopathy. Regions amplified from RNA transcripts were the TCR beta CDR3 regions. Researchers ran a first-round RT-PCR on the TCR CDR3 using the HTBI primer set. One entry per CDR3 protein results from TCRdb running MiXCR on the multiplex PCR reads. Of more than 55,000 distinct CDR3 sequences listed, roughly 50% are singletons. Sample: blood. The receptors stem from an older woman with Graves' ophthalmopathy.

In regard to this clonotype: One end of the junction varies from germline; a read error may be responsible. The gene calls are TRBV19 and TRBJ1-1; D is perhaps TRBD1 (6 bases). CDR1 is LNHDA, CDR2 SQIVND, per germline (reference sequence). This CDR3 has 14 amino acids. The CDR3: CARSRGGRGSEALF. CDR3 DNA sequence: TGTGCCCGCTCGAGGGGGGGGCGTGGTTCTGAAGCTCTCTTT.

V usage is TRBV19 and J usage is TRBJ1-2, with D possibly being TRBD1 (5 bases). Looked up from germline, CDR1 is LNHDA and CDR2 is SQIVND (reference sequence). The CDR3 sequence is 15 residues long. V gave up 5 bases and J gave up 4 bases, with 17 bases separating them. CDR3 amino acids: CASSPPRGVIYGYTF. The CDR3 DNA follows: TGTGCCAGTAGTCCCCCCCGGGGGGTGATCTATGGCTACACCTTC.

CDR3 bases: TGTGCCATAGGTAGCGGGGGGGGGAGAAATGGCTACACCTTC. It encodes CAIGSGGGRNGYTF. The chain couples TRBV10-3 to TRBJ1-2; the D gene is possibly TRBD1 (5 bases). Germline loops: CDR1 ENHRY, CDR2 SYGVKD. The CDR3 contains 14 residues. Trimming took off 9 bases at V and 6 bases at J, with 20 bases between the two ends.

This clonotype showed up many times. The gene calls are TRBV2 and TRBJ2-5; 7 bases are a match to TRBD2. J was trimmed by 5 bases and V by 4 bases; bases with no gene match: 1. The CDR3 is 12 residues long. Germline loops: CDR1 SNHLY, CDR2 FYNNEI. The CDR3 is CASSASGETQYF. The CDR3 DNA sequence: TGTGCCAGCAGTGCTAGCGGCGAGACCCAGTACTTC.

To note about this clonotype: Mismatch with germline at one junction end may stem from a read error. This sequence joins TRBV6-5 and TRBJ1-2; tentative D call: TRBD1 (5 bases). The CDR3 contains 13 residues. CDR1 is MNHEY, CDR2 SVGAGI, per germline. CDR3: CVSSSISGYGYTF. DNA for the CDR3: TGTGTCAGCAGTTCAATCTCAGGGTATGGCTACACCTTC.

The sample holds a few counts of this clonotype. V and J are TRBV9 and TRBJ2-7; D is unresolved. The CDR3 sequence is 15 residues long. Germline values: CDR1 SGDLS, CDR2 YYNGEE. Trimming removed 0 bases from V and 2 bases from J, with 12 bases in between. The CDR3 DNA is TGTGCCAGCAGCGTAGGAGGCCAACCCCCCTACGAGCAGTACTTC. Its translation is CASSVGGQPPYEQYF.

This clonotype occurred many times. This chain connects TRBV7-9 to TRBJ2-1, with D possibly called TRBD1 or TRBD2 (5 bases each). Germline V lookup: CDR1 SEHNR, CDR2 FQNEAQ (reference sequence). The CDR3 totals 15 residues. The V gene lost 2 bases and the J gene lost 9 bases, with 17 bases spanning the gap. CDR3 region: CASSLPSSGAGEQFF. The CDR3 coding sequence is TGTGCCAGCAGCTTACCTTCTAGTGGGGCGGGTGAGCAGTTCTTC.

In this sample, this clonotype turned up once. This rearrangement joins TRBV20-1 to TRBJ1-1, with D possibly TRBD1 on 5 matching bases. The V end lost 5 bases, the J end lost 4 bases, and 11 bases lay between the germline ends. The CDR3 has 12 residues. Germline loops: CDR1 DFQATT, CDR2 SNEGSKA (reference sequence). As DNA, the CDR3 is TGCAGTGCTCCGGACATTGGCACTGAAGCTTTCTTT. It is translated as CSAPDIGTEAFF.

The chain combines TRBV20-1 with TRBJ2-7; possibly TRBD1 or TRBD2 for D (5 bases each). The CDR3 runs 11 residues. Trimming removed 2 bases at V and 6 bases at J, with 8 bases between. Per germline, CDR1 DFQATT and CDR2 SNEGSKA (reference sequence). The DNA of the CDR3 is TGCAGTGCTAGAACCGGGACCGAGCAGTACTTC. This encodes CSARTGTEQYF.

This clonotype has at least ten counts. The V gene is TRBV28, the J gene TRBJ1-5; no reliable D call. Germline V gives CDR1 MDHEN, CDR2 SYDVKM. This CDR3 spans 13 amino acids. V shed 2 bases and J shed 5 bases, with 7 bases lying between them. CDR3 in amino acids: CASSLDRYQPQHF. The CDR3 DNA follows: TGTGCCAGCAGTTTAGATCGGTATCAGCCCCAGCATTTT.

This clonotype was observed many times. The chain employs TRBV20-1 and TRBJ1-1; D not resolved. Between the trimmed V and J ends, which lost 6 bases and 3 bases, there was a span of 11 bases. There are 12 residues in the CDR3. The germline gives CDR1 DFQATT, CDR2 SNEGSKA (reference sequence). In nucleotides, the CDR3 is TGCAGTGCCTCCGGGTTGCACACTGAAGCTTTCTTT. This encodes CSASGLHTEAFF.

The chain recombines TRBV9 with TRBJ2-7; D is perhaps TRBD1 or TRBD2 (5 bases each). This CDR3 is built from 19 residues. With 3 bases removed from V and 0 bases from J, the gap between germline ends came to 25 bases. The germline V gene has CDR1 SGDLS and CDR2 YYNGEE. CDR3 nucleotide sequence: TGTGCCAGCAGCGATCGAACTGGGGGTGCACCTCCGTGCTCCTACGAGCAGTACTTC. It yields the protein CASSDRTGGAPPCSYEQYF.

This clonotype has ten or more counts. The CDR3 nucleotides read TGCGCCAGCAGCGAGCGAGGGACAGCTCTCACAGATACGCAGTATTTT. This translates into CASSERGTALTDTQYF. The rearrangement joins TRBV5-1 to TRBJ2-3, with 7 bases fitting TRBD1. This CDR3 has 16 amino acids. Germline CDR1 and CDR2: SGHRS and YFSETQ. After removal of 4 bases from V and 2 bases from J, the junction contained 10 bases not matched to a gene.

This clonotype is medium-sized within its sample. The chain employs TRBV20-1 and TRBJ2-7, with D perhaps being TRBD1 or TRBD2 (5 bases each). V was cut by 0 bases and J by 5 bases, with 14 bases left in between. The CDR3 loop spans 14 amino acids. Germline values: CDR1 DFQATT, CDR2 SNEGSKA (reference sequence). The CDR3 nucleotides read TGCAGTGCTAGAGATCGTGAGGGGATCCACGAGCAGTACTTC. Protein: CSARDREGIHEQYF.

This sequence joins TRBV6-4 and TRBJ1-6, with a weak D call TRBD1 (5 bases). The CDR3 length is 15 residues. Trimming left V 1 base short and J 13 bases short, with 17 bases between. Germline-derived CDR1 and CDR2 are MRHNA and SNTAGT. This CDR3 is CASSDLGLAGGPLHF. The DNA for the CDR3 is TGTGCCAGCAGTGACTTAGGACTAGCGGGGGGGCCCCTCCACTTT.

This clonotype was observed at least ten times. The chain uses TRBV28 and TRBJ2-5; D uncertain. Trimming removed 6 bases from V and 5 bases from J, with 16 bases in between. Germline V gene lookup returns CDR1 MDHEN and CDR2 SYDVKM. The CDR3 extends over 14 amino acids. The CDR3 coding sequence is TGTGCCAGCAGCAGACCGGACGGTGAGGAGACCCAGTACTTC. It specifies CASSRPDGEETQYF.

Ten or more counts support this clonotype. The V gene is TRBV20-1, the J gene TRBJ2-7; D might be TRBD1 (5 bases). This CDR3 spans 16 amino acids. Germline values: CDR1 DFQATT, CDR2 SNEGSKA (reference sequence). V was shortened by 6 bases and J by 3 bases, with 24 bases between the two germline ends. The CDR3 here is CSASARSVGQRYEQYF. Here the CDR3 DNA reads TGCAGTGCCTCTGCTAGGAGTGTCGGACAACGCTACGAGCAGTACTTC.

The chain uses TRBV19 and TRBJ2-3; possible D gene TRBD1, 5 bases. Judging by the DNA end, TRBJ1-5 fits better; the J call may be wrong. Germline V gives CDR1 LNHDA, CDR2 SQIVND (reference sequence). The CDR3 extends over 13 amino acids. For the CDR3, the DNA is TGTGCCAGTAGTCGATTTTTAAGGGGTACGCAGCATTTT. Its protein product is CASSRFLRGTQHF.

This chain connects TRBV15 to TRBJ1-2; 7 bases map to TRBD1. V lost 3 bases and J lost 4; bases outside the gene matches: 14. From germline, CDR1 is LNHNV and CDR2 YYDKDF (reference sequence). CDR3 length: 17 amino acids. The CDR3 sequence: CATSRETGAVPLYGYTF. CDR3 in DNA: TGTGCCACCAGCAGGGAAACAGGGGCCGTCCCCCTCTATGGCTACACCTTC.

This clonotype was seen only once. The chain joins TRBV6-2 or TRBV6-3 to TRBJ2-6; D gene uncertain. Trimming removed 1 base at V and 0 bases at J, with 13 bases between. Per the germline V gene, CDR1 is MNHEY and CDR2 is SVGEGT. The CDR3 consists of 18 residues. CDR3 nucleotides: TGTGCCAGCAGTTACTTGACCGGGCTGTGCTCTGGGGCCAACGTCCTGACTTTC. It codes for CASSYLTGLCSGANVLTF.

Notes on this clonotype: This may be a read error, as it is one base from a much larger clone. V is TRBV27 and J is TRBJ2-1; 8 positions match TRBD1. The CDR3 is 15 amino acids. V gave up 4 bases and J gave up 3 bases; unmatched junction bases: 5. Germline loops: CDR1 MNHEY, CDR2 SMNVEV (reference sequence). Here the CDR3 reads CASSSSGGVYNEQFF. The CDR3 coding sequence is TGTGCCAGCAGTTCATCAGGGGGCGTCTACAATGAGCAGTTCTTC.

The rearrangement uses TRBV20-1 and TRBJ1-3; D is unresolved. The CDR3 has 13 residues. With 5 bases removed from V and 8 bases from J, the gap between germline ends came to 16 bases. CDR1 and CDR2 (germline): DFQATT, SNEGSKA (reference sequence). DNA for the CDR3: TGCAGTGCTCACTACCTTTATGGCTACACCATATATTTT. Translating it yields CSAHYLYGYTIYF.

This clonotype was recorded once. The chain joins TRBV19 to TRBJ1-4; no definite D call. CDR1 and CDR2 from the germline V gene are LNHDA and SQIVND (reference sequence). The CDR3 runs 14 residues. Between the trimmed V and J ends, which lost 1 base and 4 bases, there was a span of 7 bases. Here the CDR3 DNA reads TGTGCCAGTAGTATAGTTTACAGTAATGAAAAACTGTTTTTT. As protein: CASSIVYSNEKLFF.

As to this clonotype: At one end the junction does not follow the germline gene, possibly because of a read error. The chain carries TRBV7-2 and TRBJ1-4, with a weak D call TRBD1 (5 bases). The CDR3 totals 15 residues. CDR1 is SGHTA, CDR2 FQGNSA, per germline. The CDR3 loop is CASSQRGEGNEKLFF. In DNA form, the CDR3 reads TGCGCCAGCAGCCAAAGGGGTGAGGGGAATGAAAAACTGTTTTTT.

This clonotype has at least ten counts. The chain joins TRBV6-1 to TRBJ1-4; D is undetermined. The CDR3 covers 14 residues. Germline V CDR1 and CDR2: MNHNS, SASEGT. With 5 bases removed from V and 5 bases from J, the gap between germline ends came to 12 bases. CDR3 nucleotide sequence: TGTGCCAGCAGTACCCTGGGCTCCAATGAAAAACTGTTTTTT. It encodes CASSTLGSNEKLFF.

The rearrangement joins TRBV20-1 to TRBJ2-7; D might be TRBD1 or TRBD2, each matching 6 bases. Trimming took 3 bases from V and 6 from J, leaving 18 bases between them. The CDR3 sequence is 14 residues long. Per germline, CDR1 DFQATT and CDR2 SNEGSKA (reference sequence). The CDR3 is CSASSGAYLREQYF. The CDR3 DNA follows: TGCAGTGCTAGCTCGGGGGCTTATTTACGCGAGCAGTACTTC.

V and J are TRBV5-6 and TRBJ1-1; D not resolved. This CDR3 is built from 14 residues. Trimming stripped 0 bases from V and 1 base from J, with 7 bases between. The germline CDR1 and CDR2 sequences are SGHDT and YYEEEE. This CDR3 is CASSLGRRNTEAFF. CDR3 in DNA: TGTGCCAGCAGCTTGGGCCGGCGGAACACTGAAGCTTTCTTT.

To note about this clonotype: One end of the junction varies from germline; a read error may be responsible. This sequence joins TRBV7-7 and TRBJ2-5; perhaps TRBD1 as D (6 bases). Per germline, CDR1 SSHAT and CDR2 FNYEAQ (reference sequence). This CDR3 has 13 residues. The CDR3 nucleotides are TGTGCTAGCAGCCACACAGGGTTAGAGACCCAGTACTTC. It codes for CASSHTGLETQYF.

V usage is TRBV2 and J usage is TRBJ1-3; D is uncertain. The germline CDR1 and CDR2 sequences are SNHLY and FYNNEI. Between the trimmed V and J ends, which lost 6 bases and 8 bases, there was a span of 23 bases. This CDR3 has 16 amino acids. The chain's CDR3 is CASRLTAIDYGYTIYF. As DNA, the CDR3 is TGTGCCAGCAGGCTTACAGCGATTGACTATGGCTACACCATATATTTT.

The gene calls are TRBV11-3 and TRBJ2-3; 10 positions match TRBD2. Germline V lookup: CDR1 SGHNT, CDR2 YENEEA. J was trimmed by 4 bases and V by 4 bases; bases with no gene match: 8. The CDR3 length is 16 residues. CDR3 bases: TGTGCCAGCAGCTCAGGACTAGCGGATCGGGCAGATACGCAGTATTTT. Translated, it gives CASSSGLADRADTQYF.

This clonotype occurred many times. This chain links TRBV6-9 with TRBJ1-5, with no clear D. Trimming cost V 5 bases and J 10 bases, with 6 bases left between them. The CDR3 totals 10 residues. Germline V lookup: CDR1 MNHGY, CDR2 SVAAGI. CDR3 nucleotides: TGTGCCAGCAGTGCCCGACCCCAGCATTTT. Its translation is CASSARPQHF.